The 21 T cell receptor beta chains reported below all come from one sample, sequenced in a study of blood T cell repertoires in COVID-19. Profiled with immunoSEQ multiplex PCR; TCRdb holds only in-frame clones, not every one. The data show a few hundred thousand clones, with 70% to 90% seen just once and around 2.1% held by the top ten. Specimen: PBMCs or T cells enriched from blood (not recorded which). The receptors come from a man aged 25 to 40 who had recovered from COVID-19.

The chain carries TRBV7-9 and TRBJ1-5, with 10 bases matching TRBD1. The ends lost 5 bases at V and 4 bases at J; junction bases unmatched: 11. The CDR3 covers 17 residues. From germline, CDR1 is SEHNR and CDR2 FQNEAQ (reference sequence). CDR3 DNA sequence: TGTGCCAGCAGCCAGACACTGGGACAGGGGATTAATCAGCCCCAGCATTTT. Translating gives CASSQTLGQGINQPQHF.

A few counts support this clone. The rearrangement uses TRBV4-2 and TRBJ1-2; 8 bases agree with TRBD1. The CDR3 spans 15 residues. V lost 1 base, J lost 3 bases, and 4 bases stayed unmatched. Germline CDR1 is LGHNA and CDR2 is YNFKEQ. CDR3 nucleotide sequence: TGTGCCAGCAGCCAAGGACAGGACAGGGACTATGGCTACACCTTC. It is translated as CASSQGQDRDYGYTF.

The CDR3: CASIRGPATEAFF. In nucleotides, the CDR3 is TGTGCCAGTATCAGGGGGCCGGCCACTGAAGCTTTCTTT. The rearrangement uses TRBV19 and TRBJ1-1, with 8 bases that match TRBD1. This CDR3 is built from 13 residues. Per the germline V gene, CDR1 is LNHDA and CDR2 is SQIVND (reference sequence). J gave up 4 bases and V 7 bases, and 5 bases lay outside the gene matches.

The chain combines TRBV27 with TRBJ1-1; tentative D call: TRBD1 (5 bases). Deletions cut 5 bases from V and 5 bases from J, with 18 bases between. CDR3 length equals 15 residues. From germline, CDR1 is MNHEY and CDR2 SMNVEV (reference sequence). The CDR3 DNA sequence: TGTGCCAGCAGTCTAGCGGCTGGGGCTGGGACTGAAGCTTTCTTT. Translation: CASSLAAGAGTEAFF.

The V gene is TRBV7-2, the J gene TRBJ2-3; D is possibly TRBD2 (5 bases). The CDR3 spans 14 residues. V lost 4 bases and J 2 bases, leaving 10 bases between the germline ends. Germline values: CDR1 SGHTA, CDR2 FQGNSA. Here the CDR3 reads CASSWRQNTDTQYF. As DNA, the CDR3 is TGTGCCAGCAGCTGGAGGCAGAACACAGATACGCAGTATTTT.

The chain uses TRBV30 and TRBJ1-2; 8 bases align to TRBD1. Trimming removed 3 bases from V and 3 bases from J; junction bases left unmatched: 6. CDR3 length equals 14 residues. Per germline, CDR1 GTSNPN and CDR2 SVGIG (reference sequence). The CDR3, as DNA: TGTGCCTGGAGATACAGGGGGTCGGACTATGGCTACACCTTC. It yields the protein CAWRYRGSDYGYTF.

This rearrangement joins TRBV4-3 to TRBJ2-5; 7 bases map to TRBD1. Germline lookup yields CDR1 LGHNA and CDR2 YSLEER. The CDR3 loop spans 14 amino acids. V lost 3 bases to trimming and J lost 4 bases; unmatched junction nucleotides: 5. The DNA for the CDR3 is TGCGCCAGCAGCCAGAGGACAGGCGGAGAGACCCAGTACTTC. This codes for CASSQRTGGETQYF.

J is TRBJ1-1 and V is TRBV19; 8 bases map to TRBD1. Germline CDR1 reads LNHDA; CDR2 reads SQIVND (reference sequence). CDR3 length: 11 residues. V lost 5 bases to trimming and J lost 10 bases; unmatched junction nucleotides: 3. CDR3 residues: CASSFGQGAFF. CDR3 DNA sequence: TGTGCCAGTAGTTTCGGACAGGGAGCTTTCTTT.

The chain uses TRBV5-1 and TRBJ2-1; D is undetermined. Germline CDR1 is SGHRS and CDR2 is YFSETQ. This CDR3 spans 15 amino acids. The V end lost 2 bases, the J end lost 0 bases, and 9 bases lay between the germline ends. CDR3 region: CASSLADSSYNEQFF. In nucleotides, the CDR3 is TGCGCCAGCAGCTTAGCCGATAGCTCCTACAATGAGCAGTTCTTC.

This clone was observed a handful of times. V is TRBV11-2 and J is TRBJ1-1, with D possibly being TRBD1 (6 bases). The V end was cut by 6 bases, the J end by 5 bases, with 19 bases between. CDR1 SGHAT and CDR2 FQNNGV come from the germline V gene. CDR3 length: 15 amino acids. CDR3 protein: CASRTVTGRETEAFF. The CDR3 region has the DNA TGTGCCAGCAGGACTGTTACAGGGAGAGAAACTGAAGCTTTCTTT.

The chain joins TRBV18 to TRBJ1-1, with no clear D. Trimming cost V 1 base and J 4 bases, with 7 bases left between them. The germline V gene encodes CDR1 KGHSH and CDR2 LQKENI. There are 13 residues in the CDR3. CDR3 sequence reads: CASSPLESTEAFF. Written as DNA, the CDR3 is TGTGCCAGCTCACCACTGGAGAGCACTGAAGCTTTCTTT.

This clone was detected only a few times. The chain is built from TRBV7-2 and TRBJ2-4, with TRBD1 identical over 7 bases. The CDR3 runs 13 residues. The V segment lost 6 bases and the J segment 6 bases; nucleotides outside the gene matches: 5. The germline V gene has CDR1 SGHTA and CDR2 FQGNSA. CDR3 DNA sequence: TGTGCCAGCAGTCCTACAGGGGTAAACATTCAGTACTTC. Translating gives CASSPTGVNIQYF.

The gene calls are TRBV6-5 and TRBJ2-7; TRBD1 aligns across 9 bases. Germline trimming cut 5 bases from V and 2 bases from J; bases unmatched to any gene: 1. Germline CDR1 is MNHEY and CDR2 is SVGAGI. CDR3 length: 13 amino acids. CDR3 sequence: CASSRDRAYEQYF. Here the CDR3 DNA reads TGTGCCAGCAGTCGGGACAGGGCCTACGAGCAGTACTTC.

The genes are TRBV30 and TRBJ1-5; a possible D gene is TRBD1 (6 bases). Germline CDR1 and CDR2: GTSNPN and SVGIG (reference sequence). The CDR3 covers 13 residues. V was cut by 2 bases and J by 6 bases, with 11 bases left in between. The CDR3 loop reads CAWSTGGRQPQHF. As DNA, the CDR3 is TGTGCCTGGAGTACGGGGGGGCGTCAGCCCCAGCATTTT.

This clone has a handful of counts. This rearrangement joins TRBV6-4 to TRBJ2-2; 8 bases line up with TRBD1. Germline CDR1 reads MRHNA; CDR2 reads SNTAGT. The CDR3 length is 15 residues. The trim removed 3 bases at V and 5 bases at J, leaving 5 bases unmatched. As DNA, the CDR3 is TGTGCCAGCAGTGAGCAGGGGGCAGAGACCGGGGAGCTGTTTTTT. Translated, it gives CASSEQGAETGELFF.

Comments on this clone: Other DNA sequences from this sample encode an identical CDR3 as well. The rearrangement joins TRBV9 to TRBJ1-6; D gene unclear. V dropped 2 bases and J dropped 6 bases, with 9 bases sitting between them. The CDR3 covers 14 residues. Germline lookup yields CDR1 SGDLS and CDR2 YYNGEE. CDR3 in DNA: TGTGCCAGCAGCGTCGGCGGATCTAATTCACCCCTCCACTTT. It yields the protein CASSVGGSNSPLHF.

The V gene is TRBV18, the J gene TRBJ2-2, with a tentative D call TRBD2 (5 bases). This CDR3 contains 15 residues. The germline V and J ends were trimmed by 6 bases and 1 base, with 12 bases remaining between them. CDR1 is KGHSH and CDR2 is LQKENI in the germline V gene. Written as DNA, the CDR3 is TGTGCCAGCTCCCCGTGGGCGGGGAACACCGGGGAGCTGTTTTTT. The encoded protein is CASSPWAGNTGELFF.

This chain links TRBV7-2 with TRBJ2-1; no clear D. CDR1 is SGHTA, CDR2 FQGNSA, per germline. The V and J ends lost 5 bases and 4 bases respectively, with 15 bases between them. This CDR3 contains 15 residues. As DNA, the CDR3 is TGTGCCAGCAGCCGCACAGATAGGCCTTACAATGAGCAGTTCTTC. Its translation is CASSRTDRPYNEQFF. Full variable domain (outside the CDR3, taken from reference TRBV7-2 and TRBJ2-1): GAGVSQSPSNKVTEKGKDVELRCDPISGHTALYWYRQSLGQGLEFLIYFQGNSAPDKSGLPSDRFSAERTGGSVSTLTIQRTQQEDSAVYLCASSRTDRPYNEQFFGPGTRLTVL.

The J gene is TRBJ2-7, the V gene TRBV5-6; D possibly corresponds to TRBD1 (5 bases). Germline V gives CDR1 SGHDT, CDR2 YYEEEE. Trimming took 3 bases from V and 4 from J, leaving 8 bases between them. The CDR3 runs to 12 residues. CDR3 amino acids: CASSSTGYEQYF. CDR3 in DNA: TGTGCCAGCAGCTCCACAGGATACGAGCAGTACTTC.

J is TRBJ2-7 and V is TRBV27; 12 bases align to TRBD2. Germline CDR1 MNHEY, CDR2 SMNVEV (reference sequence). V gave up 6 bases and J gave up 5 bases; unmatched junction bases: 8. The CDR3 runs 15 residues. This chain's CDR3 is CASRRLAGAQNEQYF. The CDR3 nucleotides read TGTGCCAGCAGGCGACTAGCGGGGGCGCAGAACGAGCAGTACTTC.

The chain uses TRBV4-3 and TRBJ1-6, with D possibly matching TRBD1 (5 bases). Trimming cost V 8 bases and J 0 bases, with 11 bases left between them. From germline, CDR1 is LGHNA and CDR2 YSLEER. The length of the CDR3 is 15 residues. The CDR3 loop is CASREGSSYNSPLHF. For the CDR3, the DNA is TGCGCCAGCCGGGAGGGGAGCTCCTATAATTCACCCCTCCACTTT.